The rows below give T cell receptor beta chains drawn from one sample of a study of monozygotic twins with inflammatory bowel disease. Reanalyzing the 5' RACE reads, TCRdb keeps one entry per CDR3 protein, without DNA. The sample has approximately 400,000 distinct CDR3 sequences, and its top ten clones hold 2.5% to 3%. The source material was blood. Every receptor here comes from a human donor with ulcerative colitis or Crohn's disease, or a healthy co-twin of an affected twin (not recorded which). Both conserved end residues are part of each CDR3.

V	J	CDR3
TRBV9	TRBJ2-4	CASSPSAELAKNIQYF
TRBV5-1	TRBJ2-1	CASSSRIGADGQFF
TRBV28	TRBJ1-2	CASSPIETLHTADYGYTF
TRBV7-2	TRBJ2-5	CASSFGGHETQYF
TRBV29-1	TRBJ2-3	CSVEGGAGADTQYF
TRBV19	TRBJ2-3	CATRTPYTDTQYF
TRBV6-2/TRBV6-3	TRBJ2-7	CASSSSGTAYEQYF
TRBV28	TRBJ2-1	CASSLQGLGEQFF
TRBV29-1	TRBJ2-7	CSVVLRSYEQYF
TRBV7-3	TRBJ2-1	CASSALGTISYNEQFF
TRBV5-1	TRBJ1-1	CASSFGGRNTEAFF
TRBV6-5	TRBJ2-7	CASSYSSGTGILSYEQYF
TRBV5-1	TRBJ2-1	CASSLVTGTYNEQFF
TRBV27	TRBJ1-1	CASSHSYGQNTEAFF
TRBV6-6	TRBJ1-2	CASRIIAGVIGYTF
TRBV7-9	TRBJ2-7	CASSLGRLGDRGYEQYF
TRBV28	TRBJ2-7	CASSPGQSYEQYF
TRBV6-1	TRBJ2-7	CASCDKPDASYEQYF
TRBV15	TRBJ2-2	CATSHRTGGFTGELFF
TRBV20-1	TRBJ1-5	CSANSGQGKMAQHF
TRBV20-1	TRBJ1-1	CSARDNSAEAFF
TRBV7-3	TRBJ2-2	CASSSQGSASGELFF
TRBV20-1	TRBJ2-1	CSARDTSASYNEQFF
TRBV21-1	TRBJ2-1	CASSKDEREVYNEQFF
TRBV4-2	TRBJ2-1	CASRDLAYNEQFF
TRBV14	TRBJ2-7	CASSPRTVAITYEQYF
TRBV29-1	TRBJ2-1	CTVEPGQGSEQFF
TRBV7-6	TRBJ1-3	CASSLVTSGFSRGNTIYF
TRBV4-1	TRBJ2-2	CASSQASKNTGELFF
TRBV20-1	TRBJ2-2	CSAREQGAVGRLFF
TRBV7-2	TRBJ1-2	CASTLTEVIYGYTF
TRBV4-3	TRBJ2-1	CASSQGHPPSEQFF
TRBV12-3/TRBV12-4	TRBJ1-6	CASQGAVYSPLHF
TRBV9	TRBJ1-5	CASSVGVRDQPQHF
TRBV5-6	TRBJ1-6	CASSLSISPLHF
TRBV3-1	TRBJ1-2	CASSQGPEANYGYTF
TRBV3-1	TRBJ2-5	CASSQDGTRVETQYF
TRBV2	TRBJ2-5	CASSESIPQAQETQYF
TRBV24-1	TRBJ2-1	CATSDRGPSSYNEQFF
TRBV6-1	TRBJ2-1	CASEDPAHSTVEQFF
TRBV4-1	TRBJ1-2	CASSQAGQGLDYGYTF
TRBV7-6	TRBJ1-2	CASSEGQGTNYGYTF
TRBV5-1	TRBJ2-3	CASSSGTTPLSTDTQYF
TRBV6-2/TRBV6-3	TRBJ2-5	CASSTRTREPYQETQYF
TRBV12-3/TRBV12-4	TRBJ1-1	CASTAPGQGGMNTEAFF
TRBV12-3/TRBV12-4	TRBJ2-1	CASSLVIKSPRGTMLGEEQFF
TRBV10-3	TRBJ2-7	CDISEGSYEQYF
TRBV5-1	TRBJ2-1	CASSLSSGGHNEQFF
TRBV20-1	TRBJ2-7	CSAPRGTSYEQYF
TRBV9	TRBJ2-3	CASSEDVTDTQYF
TRBV29-1	TRBJ1-2	CSVEDPLTGAANYGYTF
TRBV24-1	TRBJ2-3	CATSGAGGEDTQYF
TRBV18	TRBJ1-5	CASSPGTGREEPQHF
TRBV20-1	TRBJ2-1	CSAPDGGGLAREQFF